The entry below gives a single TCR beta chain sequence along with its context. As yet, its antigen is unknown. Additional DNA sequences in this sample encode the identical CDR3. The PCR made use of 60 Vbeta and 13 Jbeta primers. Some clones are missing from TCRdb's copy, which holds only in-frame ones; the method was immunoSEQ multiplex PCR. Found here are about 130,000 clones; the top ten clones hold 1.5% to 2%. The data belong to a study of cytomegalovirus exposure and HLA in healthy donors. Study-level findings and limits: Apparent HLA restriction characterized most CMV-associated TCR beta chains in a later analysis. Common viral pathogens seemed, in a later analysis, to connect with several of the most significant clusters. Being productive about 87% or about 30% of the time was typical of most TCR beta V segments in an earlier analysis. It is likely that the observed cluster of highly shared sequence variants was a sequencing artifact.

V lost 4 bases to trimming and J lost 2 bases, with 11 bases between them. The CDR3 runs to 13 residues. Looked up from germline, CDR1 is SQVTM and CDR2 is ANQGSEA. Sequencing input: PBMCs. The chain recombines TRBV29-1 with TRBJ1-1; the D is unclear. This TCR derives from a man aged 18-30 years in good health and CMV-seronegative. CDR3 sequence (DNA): TGCAGCGTTGGGGCGGCGGGAAACACTGAAGCTTTCTTT. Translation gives CSVGAAGNTEAFF.